The 20 T cell receptor beta chains listed next were all sequenced from one sample in a study of blood T cells in healthy people across ages. The use of a sample-barcoded 5' primer and a J-beta primer mix characterized a second PCR of roughly 6 to 11 cycles. Using its own MiXCR run on the 5' RACE reads, TCRdb lists one record per CDR3 protein. The sample holds under 1,100,000 distinct CDR3 sequences, 20% to 25% seen once. This same sample was also taken into another study, of T cells of mothers and their children.

Source material: blood. The source of these receptors is a girl aged 2 to 10 in good health.

The table lists this clonotype with a few counts. Lacking the conserved final phenylalanine or tryptophan, this CDR3 likely reflects a read error. V is TRBV20-1 and J is TRBJ2-5; 9 bases are shared with TRBD1. V dropped 0 bases and J dropped 0; count of bases not matched to a gene: 2. Per the germline V gene, CDR1 is DFQATT and CDR2 is SNEGSKA (reference sequence). The CDR3 has 15 residues. In DNA, the CDR3 is TGCAGTGCTAGAGATGGACAGGGGTACCAAGAGACCCAGTACCTC. Translation: CSARDGQGYQETQYL.

The V call is TRBV12-3 or TRBV12-4, the J call TRBJ2-1; 7 nucleotides align to TRBD2. V was pared by 2 bases and J by 4 bases, with 8 bases of the junction left unmatched. This CDR3 region has 16 residues. Here the CDR3 DNA reads TGTGCCAGCAGTTTAAGAGGGCTAGCGGATTACAATGAGCAGTTCTTC. It specifies CASSLRGLADYNEQFF.

V gene TRBV6-5 combines with J gene TRBJ1-1, with D unclear. The length of the CDR3 is 12 residues. V lost 6 bases and J lost 5, with 10 bases in between. Germline loops: CDR1 MNHEY, CDR2 SVGAGI. CDR3: CASRALTTEAFF. For the CDR3, the DNA is TGTGCCAGCAGGGCTCTAACGACTGAAGCTTTCTTT.

V and J are TRBV4-3 and TRBJ1-1; D gene uncertain. V lost 0 bases and J 2 bases, leaving 10 bases between the germline ends. CDR1 is LGHNA, CDR2 YSLEER, per germline. The CDR3 is 15 residues long. The CDR3 spells CASSQDRGRNTEAFF. CDR3 bases: TGCGCCAGCAGCCAAGATAGAGGGCGTAACACTGAAGCTTTCTTT.

The gene calls are TRBV5-1 and TRBJ2-5, with no clear D. CDR1 and CDR2 from the germline V gene are SGHRS and YFSETQ. V gave up 4 bases and J gave up 2 bases, with 12 bases separating them. This CDR3 contains 14 residues. The CDR3 DNA reads TGCGCCAGCAGCAAGGAGACTCCTCAAGAGACCCAGTACTTC. Protein sequence: CASSKETPQETQYF. The whole variable domain, remainder taken from reference TRBV5-1 and TRBJ2-5, is KAGVTQTPRYLIKTRGQQVTLSCSPISGHRSVSWYQQTPGQGLQFLFEYFSETQRNKGNFPGRFSGRQFSNSRSEMNVSTLELGDSALYLCASSKETPQETQYFGPGTRLLVL.

V and J are TRBV2 and TRBJ2-5; D gene unclear. The V gene's germline CDR1 is SNHLY and CDR2 FYNNEI. CDR3 length equals 15 residues. With 1 base removed from V and 3 bases from J, the gap between germline ends came to 12 bases. DNA for the CDR3: TGTGCCAGCAGTGAAGATTCCGGGCCCGAAGAGACCCAGTACTTC. Residues: CASSEDSGPEETQYF. Full variable domain (remainder filled in from reference TRBV2 and TRBJ2-5): EPEVTQTPSHQVTQMGQEVILRCVPISNHLYFYWYRQILGQKVEFLVSFYNNEISEKSEIFDDQFSVERPDGSNFTLKIRSTKLEDSAMYFCASSEDSGPEETQYFGPGTRLLVL.

The chain couples TRBV7-9 to TRBJ2-5; D ambiguous. Germline V gives CDR1 SEHNR, CDR2 FQNEAQ (reference sequence). The CDR3 extends over 13 amino acids. The V end lost 7 bases, the J end lost 1 base, and 10 bases lay between the germline ends. CDR3 residues: CASIDSLQETQYF. The CDR3 nucleotides read TGTGCCAGCATCGACTCGCTCCAAGAGACCCAGTACTTC.

The V gene is TRBV15, the J gene TRBJ2-2; TRBD1 matches at 8 bases. Germline lookup yields CDR1 LNHNV and CDR2 YYDKDF (reference sequence). The CDR3 runs to 15 residues. The V gene end was trimmed by 8 bases and the J gene end by 4 bases; junction bases not matched to a gene: 9. The CDR3 spells CATGDRRLFTGELFF. CDR3 coding DNA: TGTGCCACCGGGGACAGGCGTTTATTCACCGGGGAGCTGTTTTTT.

In this sample, this clonotype turned up a few times. The V gene is TRBV29-1, the J gene TRBJ2-3, with D possibly matching TRBD2 (6 bases). V was trimmed by 8 bases and J by 6 bases, leaving 15 bases between them. The CDR3 spans 12 residues. Germline V gene lookup returns CDR1 SQVTM and CDR2 ANQGSEA. The CDR3 bases are TGCAGCTATAGCGGTCGGGAGGATACGCAGTATTTT. Its protein product is CSYSGREDTQYF.

A single count supports this clonotype. The chain carries TRBV3-1 and TRBJ1-2; D is unresolved. V was pared by 6 bases and J by 6 bases, with 14 bases between. The V gene's germline CDR1 is LGHDT and CDR2 YNNKEL (reference sequence). The CDR3 is 13 residues long. The CDR3 coding sequence is TGTGCCAGCAGTCGATTACAGCACGATGGCTACACCTTC. It yields the protein CASSRLQHDGYTF.

This chain uses TRBV4-3 with TRBJ2-5; D ambiguous. Trimming removed 3 bases from V and 4 bases from J, with 12 bases in between. The CDR3 runs to 14 residues. Germline V gene sequence: CDR1 LGHNA, CDR2 YSLEER. The CDR3 sequence: CASSQGIHLETQYF. CDR3 DNA: TGCGCCAGCAGCCAGGGGATCCACCTAGAGACCCAGTACTTC.

This clonotype has a handful of counts. V is TRBV28 and J is TRBJ2-5; no firm D call. V was shortened by 3 bases and J by 2 bases, with 10 bases between the two germline ends. The germline V gene has CDR1 MDHEN and CDR2 SYDVKM. The CDR3 contains 14 residues. The CDR3 loop is CASSFSWKQETQYF. CDR3 sequence (DNA): TGTGCCAGCAGTTTTAGCTGGAAACAAGAGACCCAGTACTTC.

This clonotype has just a few counts. This sequence joins TRBV7-8 and TRBJ1-5, with D hard to call. Per the germline V gene, CDR1 is SGHVS and CDR2 is FQNEAQ. V lost 3 bases and J lost 1, with 13 bases in between. The CDR3 totals 16 residues. CDR3 sequence reads: CASSLFGVESNQPQHF. CDR3 coding DNA: TGTGCCAGCAGCTTGTTTGGGGTGGAAAGCAATCAGCCCCAGCATTTT.

The chain combines TRBV13 with TRBJ2-7; 8 bases match TRBD2. This CDR3 comprises 13 residues. J was trimmed by 6 bases and V by 4 bases; bases with no gene match: 5. Germline V gives CDR1 PRHDT, CDR2 FYEKMQ (reference sequence). The CDR3: CASSSGLVSEQYF. DNA of the CDR3: TGTGCCAGCAGCTCGGGACTAGTATCCGAGCAGTACTTC.

The chain is built from TRBV4-1 and TRBJ2-3, with 7 bases fitting TRBD2. This CDR3 spans 16 amino acids. Germline-derived CDR1 and CDR2 are MGHRA and YSYEKL. After removal of 0 bases from V and 1 base from J, the junction contained 4 bases not matched to a gene. In DNA, the CDR3 is TGCGCCAGCAGCCAAGAAACCCGGGGGGGCACAGATACGCAGTATTTT. Amino acid sequence: CASSQETRGGTDTQYF.

There are a few counts of this clonotype. The chain is built from TRBV12-3 or TRBV12-4 and TRBJ1-5; D uncertain. The CDR3 length is 13 residues. Between the trimmed V and J ends, which lost 7 bases and 7 bases, there was a span of 14 bases. CDR3: CASTISMGQPQHF. The CDR3 bases are TGTGCCAGCACCATTTCCATGGGGCAGCCCCAGCATTTT.

This clonotype was counted only a few times. The V gene is TRBV20-1, the J gene TRBJ2-7; no reliable D call. V dropped 6 bases and J dropped 3 bases, with 15 bases sitting between them. The CDR3 spans 13 residues. Germline V gene data show CDR1 as DFQATT and CDR2 as SNEGSKA (reference sequence). CDR3 in amino acids: CSALHTENYEQYF. The CDR3, as DNA: TGCAGTGCCCTCCATACAGAGAACTACGAGCAGTACTTC.

This clonotype has more than one count but fewer than ten. The chain uses TRBV6-5 and TRBJ2-2; TRBD2 might be the D (6 bases). V gave up 4 bases and J gave up 7 bases, with 19 bases separating them. Per the germline V gene, CDR1 is MNHEY and CDR2 is SVGAGI. This CDR3 comprises 16 residues. The CDR3 nucleotides are TGTGCCAGCAGTTGGCGGGACTCCCCCTTACACGGGGAGCTGTTTTTT. Encoded protein: CASSWRDSPLHGELFF.

This clonotype was seen more than once but under ten times. The V call is TRBV20-1, the J call TRBJ2-5; no definite D call. The CDR3 contains 12 residues. Trimming left V 1 base short and J 2 bases short, with 5 bases between. Germline-derived CDR1 and CDR2 are DFQATT and SNEGSKA (reference sequence). The CDR3 here is CSARVAQETQYF. The CDR3 DNA follows: TGCAGTGCTAGAGTGGCTCAAGAGACCCAGTACTTC.

The V and J genes are TRBV29-1 and TRBJ2-7, with 9 bases aligning to TRBD2. The CDR3 has 16 residues. The V gene end was trimmed by 3 bases and the J gene end by 3 bases; junction bases not matched to a gene: 12. Germline lookup yields CDR1 SQVTM and CDR2 ANQGSEA. The CDR3 DNA follows: TGCAGCGTTGAGGATTCCTCTAGCGGGATCCTCTACGAGCAGTACTTC. Protein: CSVEDSSSGILYEQYF.